The sequence of this TCR beta chain was determined in a study of blood T cell repertoires in COVID-19. Method: immunoSEQ multiplex PCR; TCRdb's copy keeps in-frame clones and lacks some. The sample contains approximately 320,000 clones, around nine tenths of which appear only once. Cohorts were based on clinical histories the participants reported. The sequence came from a man aged 60-69 years who had recovered from COVID-19. Sequencing input: PBMCs or T cells enriched from blood (not recorded which).

The CDR3 DNA follows: TGTGCCATCAGTGTCGACAGGGACTATGGCTACACCTTC. It translates to CAISVDRDYGYTF. The chain combines TRBV10-3 with TRBJ1-2, with TRBD1 matching 7 bases. The CDR3 spans 13 residues. V trimming: 4 bases; J trimming: 3 bases; junction bases outside the gene matches: 2. Germline-derived CDR1 and CDR2 are ENHRY and SYGVKD.